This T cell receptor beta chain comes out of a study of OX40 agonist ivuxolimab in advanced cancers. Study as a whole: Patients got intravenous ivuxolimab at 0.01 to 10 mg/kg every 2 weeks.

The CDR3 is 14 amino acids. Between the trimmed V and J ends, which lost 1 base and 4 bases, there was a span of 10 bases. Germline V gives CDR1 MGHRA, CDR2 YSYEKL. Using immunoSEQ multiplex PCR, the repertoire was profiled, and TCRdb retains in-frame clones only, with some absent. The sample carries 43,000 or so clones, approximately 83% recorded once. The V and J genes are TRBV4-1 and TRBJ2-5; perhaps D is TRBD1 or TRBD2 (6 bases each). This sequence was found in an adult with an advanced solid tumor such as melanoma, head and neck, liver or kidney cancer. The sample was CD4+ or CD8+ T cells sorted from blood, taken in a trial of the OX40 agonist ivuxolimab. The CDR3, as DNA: TGCGCCAGCAGCCAAGGGGGGGCTGGAGAGACCCAGTACTTC. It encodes CASSQGGAGETQYF.